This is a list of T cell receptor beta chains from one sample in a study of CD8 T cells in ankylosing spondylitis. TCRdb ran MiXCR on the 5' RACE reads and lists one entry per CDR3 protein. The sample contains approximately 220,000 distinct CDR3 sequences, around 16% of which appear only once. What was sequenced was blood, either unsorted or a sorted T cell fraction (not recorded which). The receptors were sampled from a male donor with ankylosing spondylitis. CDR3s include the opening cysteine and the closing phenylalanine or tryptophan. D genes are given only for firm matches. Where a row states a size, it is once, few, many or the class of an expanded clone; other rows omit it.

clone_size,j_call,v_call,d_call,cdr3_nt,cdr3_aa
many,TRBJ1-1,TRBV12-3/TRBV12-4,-,TGTGCCAGTAACTTCGGTGGGACGAACACTGAAGCTTTCTTT,CASNFGGTNTEAFF
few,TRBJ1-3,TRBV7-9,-,TGTGCCAGCAGCTCGTCAAACAGTCCCCTCTCTGGAAACACCATATATTTT,CASSSSNSPLSGNTIYF
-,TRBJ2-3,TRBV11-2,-,TGTGCCAGCAGCTTAGGATGGCAGAGCACAGATACGCAGTATTTT,CASSLGWQSTDTQYF
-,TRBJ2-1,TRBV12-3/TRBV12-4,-,TGTGCCAGCAGTTTATGGGGACCATACAATGAGCAGTTCTTC,CASSLWGPYNEQFF
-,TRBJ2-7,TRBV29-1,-,TGCAGCGTTCGGGCGGGGAGCTCCTACGAGCAGTACTTC,CSVRAGSSYEQYF
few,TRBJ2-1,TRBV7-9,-,TGTGCCAGCAGCTTGGCACTGGCGGGGAACAATGAGCAGTTCTTC,CASSLALAGNNEQFF
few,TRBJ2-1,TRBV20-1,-,TGCAGTGCCCAGCTTTGGGGGAGTCCCTACAATGAGCAGTTCTTC,CSAQLWGSPYNEQFF
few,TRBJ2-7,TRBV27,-,TGTGCCAGCAGTTTTTTACCGGGGGCCTACGAGCAGTACTTC,CASSFLPGAYEQYF
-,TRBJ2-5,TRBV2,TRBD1,TGTGCCAGCAGCTTGGAGGGACAGGGGGCCCTGGAGACCCAGTACTTC,CASSLEGQGALETQYF
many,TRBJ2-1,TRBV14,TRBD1,TGTGCCAGCAGCCAAGTATTTGACAGGGAGTCGGATGAGCAGTTCTTC,CASSQVFDRESDEQFF
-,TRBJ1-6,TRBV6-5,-,TGTGCCAGCAGTTACCGGGCCGCAATGGCACCCCTCCACTTT,CASSYRAAMAPLHF
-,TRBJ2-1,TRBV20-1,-,TGCAGTGCTATGGGTTTTCGCGGGACCTACAATGAGCAGTTCTTC,CSAMGFRGTYNEQFF
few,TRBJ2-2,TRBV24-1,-,TGTGCCACCAGTGACCGATGGGAGGGGGAGACCGGGGAGCTGTTTTTT,CATSDRWEGETGELFF
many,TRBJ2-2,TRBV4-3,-,TGCGCCAGCAGCCACCGGGATTCCGGGGAGCTGTTTTTT,CASSHRDSGELFF
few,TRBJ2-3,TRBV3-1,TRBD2,TGTGCCAGCAGCCAGGCGGGGGTCGAAGATACGCAGTATTTT,CASSQAGVEDTQYF
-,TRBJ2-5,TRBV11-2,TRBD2,TGTGCCAGCAGCTTAATTGGGACTACACAACAAGAGACCCAGTACTTC,CASSLIGTTQQETQYF
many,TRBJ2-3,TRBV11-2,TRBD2,TGTGCCAGCAGCTATACCGGGGGGACAGATACGCAGTATTTT,CASSYTGGTDTQYF
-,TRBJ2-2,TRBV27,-,TGTGCCAGCAGTTTATTGGCCAACAGGGCGAACACCGGGGAGCTGTTTTTT,CASSLLANRANTGELFF
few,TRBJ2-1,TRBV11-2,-,TGTGCCAGCACCCTACCTTTTAGCGGCGAGCAGTTCTTC,CASTLPFSGEQFF
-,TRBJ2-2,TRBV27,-,TGTGCCAGCAGTACGGGCGGCGGGGAGCTGTTTTTT,CASSTGGGELFF
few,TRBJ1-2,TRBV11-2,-,TGTGCCAGCAGCTCCTGGAGGAGTGGTGGCTATGGCTACACCTTC,CASSSWRSGGYGYTF
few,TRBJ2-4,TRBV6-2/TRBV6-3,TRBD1,TGTGCCAGCAACGTCCGGGACAGGGACATTCAGTACTTC,CASNVRDRDIQYF
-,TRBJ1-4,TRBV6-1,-,TGTGCCAGCAGTGGGACGGTGGACTTTGCAACTAATGAAAAACTGTTTTTT,CASSGTVDFATNEKLFF
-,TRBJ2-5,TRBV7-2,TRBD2,TGTGCCAGCAGACTAGCGGGAGGACAAGAGACCCAGTACTTC,CASRLAGGQETQYF
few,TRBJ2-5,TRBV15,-,TGTGCCACCAGCAGAGAGGGGAGGACACTTGGGGGAGAGACCCAGTACTTC,CATSREGRTLGGETQYF
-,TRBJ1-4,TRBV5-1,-,TGCGCCAGCAGCTTTTCGGGGATAGGTGATGAAAAACTGTTTTTT,CASSFSGIGDEKLFF
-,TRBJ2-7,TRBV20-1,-,TGCAGTGCTCGACTGACTGCATCCTACGAGCAGTACTTC,CSARLTASYEQYF
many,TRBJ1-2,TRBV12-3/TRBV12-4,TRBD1,TGTGCCAGCAGTTTAGACAGGGGGCCCTATGGCTACACCTTC,CASSLDRGPYGYTF
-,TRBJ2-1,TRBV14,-,TGTGCCAGCAGCCCCCTGGTCAGCAGGCGGGATAGAACCGATGAGCAGTTCTTC,CASSPLVSRRDRTDEQFF
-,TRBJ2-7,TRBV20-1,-,TGCAGTGCTGGGGAAGGGGGGGCTCTCTACGAGCAGTACTTC,CSAGEGGALYEQYF
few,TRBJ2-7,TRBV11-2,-,TGTGCCAGCAGCTTAGACGGGGTGAACGAGCAGTACTTC,CASSLDGVNEQYF
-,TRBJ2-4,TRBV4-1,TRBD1,TGCGCCAGCAGCCAAGCGCTCGAACAGGGGTTGTACATTCAGTACTTC,CASSQALEQGLYIQYF
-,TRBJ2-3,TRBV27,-,TGTGCCAGCATACCGAGCGACCCCACAGATACGCAGTATTTT,CASIPSDPTDTQYF
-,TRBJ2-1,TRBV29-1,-,TGCAGCGTTGTCCCCCAGGGGTCCTACAATGAGCAGTTCTTC,CSVVPQGSYNEQFF
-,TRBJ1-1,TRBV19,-,TGTGCCAGTAGTGTTACAGGAATAAACACTGAAGCTTTCTTT,CASSVTGINTEAFF
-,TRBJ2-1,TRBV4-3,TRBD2,TGCGCCAGCAGCCGAGTCCTAGCGGGGGAAAATGAGCAGTTCTTC,CASSRVLAGENEQFF
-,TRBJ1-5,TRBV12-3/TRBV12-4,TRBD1,TGTGCCAGCAGAAAGACAGGGGATAGCAATCAGCCCCAGCATTTT,CASRKTGDSNQPQHF
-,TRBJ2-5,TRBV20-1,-,TGCAGTGCTAGAGATCAATTCCAGGGTCTGGAGACCCAGTACTTC,CSARDQFQGLETQYF
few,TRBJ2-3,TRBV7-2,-,TGTGCCAGCAGCGGGGACCACACAGATACGCAGTATTTT,CASSGDHTDTQYF
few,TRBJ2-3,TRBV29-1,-,TGCAGCGTTGAAAAGGGACTTGCCGGTACCTATTTT,CSVEKGLAGTYF
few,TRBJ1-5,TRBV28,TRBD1,TGTGCCAGCAGGTCGACAGGGGGCATTCAGCCCCAGCATTTT,CASRSTGGIQPQHF
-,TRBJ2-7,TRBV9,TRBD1,TGTGCCAGCTCTCTTGGTGAGCAGGGGGCGTACGAGCAGTACTTC,CASSLGEQGAYEQYF
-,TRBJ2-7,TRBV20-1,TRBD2,TGCAGTGCTAGAGATCTCACTAGCGGGAGGGCCGACCATTACTACGAGCAGTACTTC,CSARDLTSGRADHYYEQYF
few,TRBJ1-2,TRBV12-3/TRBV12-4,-,TGTGCCAGCAGCCAGGGAAATGGCTACACCTTC,CASSQGNGYTF
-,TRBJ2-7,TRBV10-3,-,TGTGCCATCAGTGAGGCTGGCAGCTACGAGCAGTACTTC,CAISEAGSYEQYF
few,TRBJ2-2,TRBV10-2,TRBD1,TGCGCCAGTTCTCCCGGGACAGGGGGCTACACCGGGGAGCTGTTTTTT,CASSPGTGGYTGELFF
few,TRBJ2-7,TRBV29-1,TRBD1,TGCAGCGTTGAAACCGGACAGGGTCGGTCCTACGAGCAGTACTTC,CSVETGQGRSYEQYF
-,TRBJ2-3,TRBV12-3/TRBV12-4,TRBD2,TGTGCCAGCAGGGCAGCGGGAGAAGATACGCAGTATTTT,CASRAAGEDTQYF
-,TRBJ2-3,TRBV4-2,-,TGTGCCAGCAGCACCCGCACAGGTACGCAGTATTTT,CASSTRTGTQYF
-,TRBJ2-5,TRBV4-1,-,TGCGCCAGCAGCCAACGGCGGTTCCAAGAGACCCAGTACTTC,CASSQRRFQETQYF
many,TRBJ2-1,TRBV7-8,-,TGTGCCAGCAGCTCAGCTAGCTACAATGAGCAGTTCTTC,CASSSASYNEQFF
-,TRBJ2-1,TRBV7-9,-,TGTGCCAGCAGCTTAAGAAGATCCTACAATGAGCAGTTCTTC,CASSLRRSYNEQFF
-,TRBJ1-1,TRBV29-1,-,TGCAGCGTTGAGTCAGGGAGGGAGGCTTTCTTT,CSVESGREAFF
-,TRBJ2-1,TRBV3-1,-,TGTGCCAGCACCCAAGAGTTGAGTGGGACTGCATTCTACAATGAGCAGTTCTTC,CASTQELSGTAFYNEQFF